Shown below are 31 T cell receptor beta chains from a single sample sequenced in a study of T cells in Graves' hyperthyroidism and ophthalmopathy. TCR beta CDR3 region amplification was performed from RNA transcripts. Researchers ran a first-round RT-PCR on the TCR CDR3 using the HTBI primer set. TCRdb recomputed calls from the multiplex PCR reads with MiXCR, one row per CDR3 protein. Among hundreds of thousands of distinct CDR3 sequences listed, 14% were seen once. Sequencing was done on a sample of blood. The origin of the receptors is a woman aged 40 to 55 with Graves' hyperthyroidism.

This clonotype was seen more than once but under ten times. The chain combines TRBV2 with TRBJ2-1; 9 positions agree with TRBD2. This CDR3 spans 15 amino acids. The V segment lost 2 bases and the J segment 8 bases; nucleotides outside the gene matches: 7. Germline lookup yields CDR1 SNHLY and CDR2 FYNNEI. In nucleotides, the CDR3 is TGTGCCAGCAGTGAATTGGGCGGGGGGGCCTATGAGCAGTTCTTC. Amino acid sequence: CASSELGGGAYEQFF.

Turning to this clonotype: A read error may account for a junction end that differs from germline. The chain has TRBV3-1 and TRBJ2-7; TRBD2 is a possible D gene (5 bases). Germline lookup yields CDR1 LGHDT and CDR2 YNNKEL (reference sequence). The CDR3 contains 14 residues. CDR3 in amino acids: CTSSQGSGSYEQYF. CDR3 in DNA: TGTACCAGCAGCCAAGGTTCGGGATCCTACGAGCAGTACTTC.

This clonotype has ten or more counts. The chain combines TRBV9 with TRBJ2-2; 10 nucleotides agree with TRBD1. This CDR3 is built from 17 residues. The germline V gene encodes CDR1 SGDLS and CDR2 YYNGEE. The trim removed 3 bases at V and 5 bases at J, leaving 10 bases unmatched. This chain's CDR3 is CASSGPGQGIITGELFF. CDR3 coding DNA: TGTGCCAGCAGCGGTCCGGGACAGGGGATTATAACCGGGGAGCTGTTTTTT.

The table lists this clonotype with many counts. CDR3 in DNA: TGTGCCAGCAGCTCGGAGCGGGCGTACACAGATACGCAGTATTTT. Its protein is CASSSERAYTDTQYF. V and J are TRBV7-2 and TRBJ2-3, with D perhaps matching TRBD2 (6 bases). This CDR3 comprises 15 residues. Germline CDR1 and CDR2: SGHTA and FQGNSA. V lost 4 bases to trimming and J lost 2 bases, with 13 bases between them.

This clonotype has ten or more counts. The DNA for the CDR3 is TGTGCCAGCAGTTTAAGCACGTGGGGGGATGAGCAGTTCTTC. Translated, it gives CASSLSTWGDEQFF. The gene calls are TRBV12-3 or TRBV12-4 and TRBJ2-1, with D possibly matching TRBD2 (6 bases). V lost 2 bases and J lost 8, with 13 bases in between. This CDR3 region has 14 residues.

This clonotype was seen repeatedly, ten times or more. The chain uses TRBV3-1 and TRBJ1-1, with TRBD1 matching 8 bases. Germline V gene lookup returns CDR1 LGHDT and CDR2 YNNKEL (reference sequence). This CDR3 has 14 amino acids. The V and J ends lost 3 bases and 5 bases, in that order; junction bases with no gene match: 5. CDR3 sequence: CASSQTGAGTEAFF. CDR3 bases: TGTGCCAGCAGCCAGACAGGGGCGGGGACTGAAGCTTTCTTT.

This sequence joins TRBV29-1 and TRBJ2-2; 7 bases align to TRBD1. The V gene end was trimmed by 7 bases and the J gene end by 4 bases; junction bases not matched to a gene: 6. This CDR3 has 13 amino acids. In germline, CDR1 is SQVTM, CDR2 ANQGSEA. The CDR3 spells CSGWTGVTGELFF. The CDR3, as DNA: TGCAGCGGTTGGACAGGAGTCACCGGGGAGCTGTTTTTT.

A few counts support this clonotype. V usage is TRBV5-1 and J usage is TRBJ2-2, with D perhaps matching TRBD1 (5 bases). V lost 0 bases, J lost 4 bases, and 13 bases lay in between. There are 16 residues in the CDR3. The germline gives CDR1 SGHRS, CDR2 YFSETQ. The CDR3 DNA reads as TGCGCCAGCAGCTTGGGAGGTCAGGGCACCACCGGGGAGCTGTTTTTT. Encoded protein: CASSLGGQGTTGELFF.

Remarks on this clonotype: A much more abundant neighbour one base away suggests this may be a read error. In nucleotides, the CDR3 is TGTGCCAGCCTTAAGGGTAACAATGAGCAGTACTTC. Translation: CASLKGNNEQYF. The rearrangement uses TRBV7-8 and TRBJ2-1; D remains unclear. Judging by the DNA end, TRBJ2-7 fits better; the J call may be wrong. Germline CDR1 reads SGHVS; CDR2 reads FQNEAQ. This CDR3 has 12 residues.

About this clonotype: Being one base from a much bigger clone, this may be a read error. The chain uses TRBV28 and TRBJ2-7; D remains unclear. CDR1 and CDR2 (germline): MDHEN, SYDVKM. The CDR3 is 14 residues long. V lost 2 bases, J lost 3 bases, and 11 bases lay in between. DNA of the CDR3: TGTGCCAGCAGTTTAACGCCTACCGACTACGAGCAGTACTTC. This translates into CASSLTPTDYEQYF.

At least ten counts were recorded for this clonotype. This chain uses TRBV6-2 or TRBV6-3 with TRBJ2-7; 9 nucleotides agree with TRBD2. The CDR3 runs 13 residues. Trimming cost V 10 bases and J 0 bases; bases outside gene matches: 4. Germline CDR1 and CDR2: MNHEY and SVGEGT. This CDR3 is CATSSGNSYEQYF. In DNA, the CDR3 is TGTGCCACTTCTAGCGGGAACTCCTACGAGCAGTACTTC.

This clonotype came up many times. This chain uses TRBV20-1 with TRBJ2-3, with 10 bases matching TRBD2. CDR3 length: 19 amino acids. J lost 3 bases, V lost 0 bases, and 15 bases had no gene match. Germline V gene lookup returns CDR1 DFQATT and CDR2 SNEGSKA (reference sequence). The CDR3 DNA reads TGCAGTGCTAGAGATTTCCGGAATGAGCGGGAGGGGGGTACAGATACGCAGTATTTT. It is translated as CSARDFRNEREGGTDTQYF.

This clonotype came up many times. The chain recombines TRBV5-1 with TRBJ2-2; TRBD1 aligns across 10 bases. The CDR3 is 16 residues long. With V trimmed by 2 bases and J by 7 bases, 8 bases remained unmatched. Germline CDR1 and CDR2: SGHRS and YFSETQ. The CDR3 is CASSFSGTGAIGELFF. The DNA of the CDR3 is TGCGCCAGCAGCTTTTCCGGGACAGGGGCGATCGGGGAGCTGTTTTTT.

V usage is TRBV6-2 or TRBV6-3 and J usage is TRBJ2-1; no definite D call. This CDR3 has 12 amino acids. V lost 4 bases and J 6 bases, leaving 7 bases between the germline ends. CDR1 MNHEY and CDR2 SVGEGT come from the germline V gene. CDR3 nucleotide sequence: TGTGCCAGCAGTTCCTTTGCCAATGAGCAGTTCTTC. Its translation: CASSSFANEQFF.

This clonotype was counted many times. J is TRBJ2-7 and V is TRBV7-2, with 7 bases lining up with TRBD2. The CDR3 has 15 residues. V lost 1 base and J lost 5; bases outside the gene matches: 8. Germline CDR1 SGHTA, CDR2 FQGNSA. The CDR3 reads CASSLVASGGNEQYF. The DNA of the CDR3 is TGTGCCAGCAGCTTAGTTGCTAGCGGAGGCAACGAGCAGTACTTC. The full variable domain, rest sourced from reference TRBV7-2 and TRBJ2-7, is GAGVSQSPSNKVTEKGKDVELRCDPISGHTALYWYRQSLGQGLEFLIYFQGNSAPDKSGLPSDRFSAERTGGSVSTLTIQRTQQEDSAVYLCASSLVASGGNEQYFGPGTRLTVT.

V usage is TRBV10-3 and J usage is TRBJ1-5; tentative D call: TRBD1 (5 bases). There are 14 residues in the CDR3. Trimming stripped 4 bases from V and 4 bases from J, with 11 bases between. Germline CDR1 ENHRY, CDR2 SYGVKD. CDR3 bases: TGTGCCATCAGTGCTGCAGGGCGGAATCAGCCCCAGCATTTT. Protein sequence: CAISAAGRNQPQHF.

Ten or more counts support this clonotype. V is TRBV29-1 and J is TRBJ2-1; 7 bases agree with TRBD1. Per the germline V gene, CDR1 is SQVTM and CDR2 is ANQGSEA. The length of the CDR3 is 13 residues. The V and J ends lost 6 bases and 6 bases, in that order; junction bases with no gene match: 8. DNA of the CDR3: TGCAGCGTCGCCCGGGACAGCTTCAATGAGCAGTTCTTC. Translating it yields CSVARDSFNEQFF.

This clonotype was observed many times. As DNA, the CDR3 is TGTGCCAGCAGCTTAGCGCCTTATCAAGAGACCCAGTACTTC. This translates into CASSLAPYQETQYF. J is TRBJ2-5 and V is TRBV7-2; D gene unclear. The V and J ends lost 0 bases and 2 bases respectively, with 7 bases between them. The CDR3 is 14 residues long. Germline V CDR1 and CDR2: SGHTA, FQGNSA.

This clonotype was seen repeatedly, ten times or more. The rearrangement links TRBV10-3 to TRBJ1-2; D is possibly TRBD1 (5 bases). The V end lost 7 bases, the J end lost 4 bases, and 19 bases lay between the germline ends. The CDR3 sequence is 15 residues long. In germline, CDR1 is ENHRY, CDR2 SYGVKD. The CDR3 nucleotides read TGTGCCATCACCCGAGATCTAAGGGGCGGCTATGGCTACACCTTC. Its protein product is CAITRDLRGGYGYTF.

Turning to this clonotype: A much larger clonotype is one base distant, so this may be a read error. The chain is built from TRBV5-1 and TRBJ2-7; 8 nucleotides agree with TRBD1. The CDR3 sequence is 13 residues long. Germline V lookup: CDR1 SGHRS, CDR2 YFSETQ. This CDR3 is CASSLTGGRERYF. Written as DNA, the CDR3 is TGCGCCAGCAGCTTGACAGGGGGAAGGGAGCGGTACTTC.

This clonotype has ten or more counts. The J gene is TRBJ1-1, the V gene TRBV2; D is unclear. Germline lookup yields CDR1 SNHLY and CDR2 FYNNEI. The CDR3 has 14 residues. Trimming removed 3 bases at V and 0 bases at J, with 8 bases between. CDR3 sequence reads: CASSDKSMNTEAFF. The CDR3 bases are TGTGCCAGCAGTGACAAGAGCATGAACACTGAAGCTTTCTTT.

This clonotype came up many times. The rearrangement joins TRBV28 to TRBJ2-7; 7 bases align to TRBD1. The CDR3 contains 13 residues. With 4 bases clipped from V and 2 bases from J, the junction kept 2 bases outside the gene matches. Germline CDR1 is MDHEN and CDR2 is SYDVKM. In nucleotides, the CDR3 is TGTGCCAGCAGTTCGGGACAGACCTACGAGCAGTACTTC. This sequence encodes CASSSGQTYEQYF.

This chain links TRBV20-1 with TRBJ2-7, with D unresolved. The CDR3 is 11 residues long. Germline assignment: CDR1 DFQATT and CDR2 SNEGSKA (reference sequence). In nucleotides, the CDR3 is TGCAGCGCCCCATGGTCCTACGAGCAGTACTTC. This gives the protein CSAPWSYEQYF.

In regard to this clonotype: A single base separates this from a much larger clone, so it may be a read error. The chain uses TRBV2 and TRBJ2-7, with D possibly matching TRBD1 (6 bases). Looked up from germline, CDR1 is SNHLY and CDR2 is FYNNEI. The CDR3 has 17 amino acids. CDR3: CVSSEVTGWLSSYEQYF. The CDR3 coding sequence is TGTGTCAGCAGTGAAGTCACAGGGTGGTTGAGCTCCTACGAGCAGTACTTC.

This clonotype has more than one count but fewer than ten. J is TRBJ2-2 and V is TRBV7-8; TRBD2 matches at 11 bases. From germline, CDR1 is SGHVS and CDR2 FQNEAQ. The CDR3 length is 15 residues. Trimming at V came to 5 bases and at J to 13 bases, leaving 12 bases not matched to a gene. CDR3 sequence (DNA): TGTGCCAGCAGCCCTGGGACTAGCGGTCCCTATTGGCTGTTTTTT. Its protein product is CASSPGTSGPYWLFF. Together with reference TRBV7-8 and TRBJ2-2, the CDR3 gives the full variable domain: GAGVSQSPRYKVAKRGQDVALRCDPISGHVSLFWYQQALGQGPEFLTYFQNEAQLDKSGLPSDRFFAERPEGSVSTLKIQRTQQEDSAVYLCASSPGTSGPYWLFFGEGSRLTVL.

The sample holds many counts of this clonotype. The chain is built from TRBV5-4 and TRBJ2-3; weak D call: TRBD2 (6 bases). CDR1 and CDR2 (germline): SGHNT, YYREEE (reference sequence). The germline V and J ends were trimmed by 1 base and 0 bases, with 9 bases remaining between them. The CDR3 contains 15 residues. CDR3 amino acids: CASSLIAESTDTQYF. The CDR3 DNA sequence: TGTGCCAGCAGCTTGATAGCGGAGAGCACAGATACGCAGTATTTT.

This clonotype was counted between two and nine times. This CDR3 is CASSTWGQSQETQYF. In DNA, the CDR3 is TGTGCCAGCAGCACTTGGGGACAGTCCCAAGAGACCCAGTACTTC. The chain has TRBV7-9 and TRBJ2-5, with 7 nucleotides matching TRBD1. Germline V CDR1 and CDR2: SEHNR, FQNEAQ (reference sequence). The ends lost 5 bases at V and 1 base at J; junction bases unmatched: 7. This CDR3 spans 15 amino acids.

The sample holds many counts of this clonotype. This chain links TRBV7-3 with TRBJ2-2, with 12 bases aligning to TRBD1. Trimming at V came to 5 bases and at J to 2 bases, leaving 3 bases not matched to a gene. This CDR3 has 16 amino acids. CDR1 and CDR2 from the germline V gene are SGHTA and FQGTGA. CDR3 loop: CASSLGTGGNTGELFF. DNA of the CDR3: TGTGCCAGCAGCCTCGGGACAGGGGGCAACACCGGGGAGCTGTTTTTT. Supplemented by reference TRBV7-3 and TRBJ2-2, the full variable domain reads GAGVSQTPSNKVTEKGKYVELRCDPISGHTALYWYRQSLGQGPEFLIYFQGTGAADDSGLPNDRFFAVRPEGSVSTLKIQRTERGDSAVYLCASSLGTGGNTGELFFGEGSRLTVL.

The table lists this clonotype with a few counts. The chain combines TRBV7-8 with TRBJ2-1; 9 bases align to TRBD2. This CDR3 comprises 17 residues. Germline V CDR1 and CDR2: SGHVS, FQNEAQ. V shed 0 bases and J 3 bases; nucleotides not matched to a gene: 6. CDR3 DNA sequence: TGTGCCAGCAGCTTAGCGTTTGCGGGAGGGCTCTACAATGAGCAGTTCTTC. Amino acid sequence: CASSLAFAGGLYNEQFF.

Concerning this clonotype itself: A read error may account for a junction end that differs from germline. J is TRBJ2-7 and V is TRBV5-1, with D possibly TRBD2 on 6 matching bases. Germline V gene sequence: CDR1 SGHRS, CDR2 YFSETQ. This CDR3 comprises 16 residues. CDR3 in DNA: TGCGTCAGCAGCTTTGGGCCCGGGACTTCCTCGTCCGAGCAGTACTTC. It encodes CVSSFGPGTSSSEQYF.

In regard to this clonotype: It may be a read error: a sequence one base away is much more abundant. V and J are TRBV11-2 and TRBJ2-7; D uncertain. V dropped 2 bases and J dropped 7 bases, with 6 bases sitting between them. Germline V gene data show CDR1 as SGHAT and CDR2 as FQNNGV. This CDR3 is built from 11 residues. The CDR3 DNA follows: TGTGCCAGCAGCTTAACGTGGGAGCAGTACTTC. Its protein product is CASSLTWEQYF.